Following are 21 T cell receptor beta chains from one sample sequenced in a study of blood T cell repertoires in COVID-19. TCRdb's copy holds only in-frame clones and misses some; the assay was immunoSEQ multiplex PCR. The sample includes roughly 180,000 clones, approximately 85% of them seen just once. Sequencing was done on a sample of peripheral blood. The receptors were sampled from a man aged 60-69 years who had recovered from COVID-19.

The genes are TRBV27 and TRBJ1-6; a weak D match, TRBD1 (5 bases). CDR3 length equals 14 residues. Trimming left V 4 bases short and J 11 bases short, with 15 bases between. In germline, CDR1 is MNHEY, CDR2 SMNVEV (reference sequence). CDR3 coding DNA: TGTGCCAGCAGTTACCAGGGTTCTACGGCACCCCTCCACTTT. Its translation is CASSYQGSTAPLHF.

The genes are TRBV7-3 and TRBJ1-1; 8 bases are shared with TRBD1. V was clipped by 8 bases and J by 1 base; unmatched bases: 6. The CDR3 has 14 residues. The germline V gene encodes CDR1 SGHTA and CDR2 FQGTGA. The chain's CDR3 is CASAPGGGNTEAFF. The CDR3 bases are TGTGCCAGCGCTCCAGGGGGCGGGAACACTGAAGCTTTCTTT.

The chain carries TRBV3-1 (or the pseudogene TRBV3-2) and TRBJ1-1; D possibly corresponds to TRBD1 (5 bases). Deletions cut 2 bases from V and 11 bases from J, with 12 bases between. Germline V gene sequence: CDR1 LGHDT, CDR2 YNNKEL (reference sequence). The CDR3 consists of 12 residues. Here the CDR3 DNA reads TGTGCCAGCAGCCAATCATTGGGGCCTGCTTTCTTT. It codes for CASSQSLGPAFF.

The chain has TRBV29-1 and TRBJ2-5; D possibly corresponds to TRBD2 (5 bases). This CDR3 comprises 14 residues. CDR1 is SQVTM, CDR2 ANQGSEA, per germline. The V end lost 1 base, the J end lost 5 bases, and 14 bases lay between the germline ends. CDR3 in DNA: TGCAGCGTTGAAGTTGGCGTGCGCGGGGAGACCCAGTACTTC. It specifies CSVEVGVRGETQYF.

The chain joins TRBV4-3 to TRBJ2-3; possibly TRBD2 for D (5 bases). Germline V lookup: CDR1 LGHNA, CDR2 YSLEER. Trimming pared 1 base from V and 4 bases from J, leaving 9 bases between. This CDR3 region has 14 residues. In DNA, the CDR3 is TGCGCCAGCAGCCAAGTGCTGGGAGCAGATACGCAGTATTTT. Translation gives CASSQVLGADTQYF.

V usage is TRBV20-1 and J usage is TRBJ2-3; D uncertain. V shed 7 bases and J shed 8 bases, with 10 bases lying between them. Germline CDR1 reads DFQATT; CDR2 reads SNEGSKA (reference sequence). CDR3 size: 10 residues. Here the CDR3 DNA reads TGCAGTGGGGCCGCCGGTACGCAGTATTTT. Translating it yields CSGAAGTQYF.

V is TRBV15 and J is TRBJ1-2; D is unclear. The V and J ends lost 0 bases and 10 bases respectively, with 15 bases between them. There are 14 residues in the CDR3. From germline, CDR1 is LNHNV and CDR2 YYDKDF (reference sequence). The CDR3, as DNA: TGTGCCACCAGCAGAGATCTTACTGACTCGGTCTACACCTTC. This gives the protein CATSRDLTDSVYTF.

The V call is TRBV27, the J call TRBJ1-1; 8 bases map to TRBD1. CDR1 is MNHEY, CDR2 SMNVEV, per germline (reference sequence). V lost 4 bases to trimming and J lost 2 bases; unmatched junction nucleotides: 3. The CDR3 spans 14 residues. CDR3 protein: CASSSGQGNTEAFF. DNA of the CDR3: TGTGCCAGCAGTTCAGGACAGGGTAACACTGAAGCTTTCTTT.

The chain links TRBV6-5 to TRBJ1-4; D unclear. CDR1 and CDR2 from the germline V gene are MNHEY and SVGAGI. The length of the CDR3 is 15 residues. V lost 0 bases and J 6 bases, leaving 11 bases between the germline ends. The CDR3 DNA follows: TGTGCCAGCAGTTACTCGGGAGGCGTGTATGAAAAACTGTTTTTT. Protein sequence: CASSYSGGVYEKLFF.

The CDR3, as DNA: TGTGCCAGTAGAAACAGGGGGGATACTGAAGCTTTCTTT. This encodes CASRNRGDTEAFF. V usage is TRBV19 and J usage is TRBJ1-1; 8 nucleotides agree with TRBD1. The ends lost 6 bases at V and 5 bases at J; junction bases unmatched: 5. In germline, CDR1 is LNHDA, CDR2 SQIVND (reference sequence). The CDR3 covers 13 residues.

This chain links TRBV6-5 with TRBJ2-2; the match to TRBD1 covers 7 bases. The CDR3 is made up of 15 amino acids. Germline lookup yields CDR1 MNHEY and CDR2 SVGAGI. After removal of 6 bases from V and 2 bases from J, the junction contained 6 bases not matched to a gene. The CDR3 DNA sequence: TGTGCCAGCAGCAGGACAGGAGTTAACACCGGGGAGCTGTTTTTT. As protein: CASSRTGVNTGELFF.

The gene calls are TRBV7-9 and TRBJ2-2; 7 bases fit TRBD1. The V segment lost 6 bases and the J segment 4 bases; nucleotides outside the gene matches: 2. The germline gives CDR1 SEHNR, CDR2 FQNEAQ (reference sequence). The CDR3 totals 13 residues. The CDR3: CASSRDSTGELFF. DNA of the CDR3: TGTGCCAGCAGTCGGGACAGCACCGGGGAGCTGTTTTTT.

The CDR3 bases are TGTGCCAGCAGCTTAGCGGAAGGGGGCGAGGAAAAACTGTTTTTT. Its protein is CASSLAEGGEEKLFF. The chain carries TRBV7-9 and TRBJ1-4, with 7 nucleotides matching TRBD1. Germline-derived CDR1 and CDR2 are SEHNR and FQNEAQ (reference sequence). Trimming took 0 bases from V and 8 from J; bases not matched to a gene: 6. The CDR3 covers 15 residues.

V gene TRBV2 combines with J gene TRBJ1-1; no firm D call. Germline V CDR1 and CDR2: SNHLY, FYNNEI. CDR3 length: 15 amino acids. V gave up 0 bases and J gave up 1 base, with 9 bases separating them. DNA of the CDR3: TGTGCCAGCAGTGAAGCCCCCACCGGGAACACTGAAGCTTTCTTT. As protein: CASSEAPTGNTEAFF.

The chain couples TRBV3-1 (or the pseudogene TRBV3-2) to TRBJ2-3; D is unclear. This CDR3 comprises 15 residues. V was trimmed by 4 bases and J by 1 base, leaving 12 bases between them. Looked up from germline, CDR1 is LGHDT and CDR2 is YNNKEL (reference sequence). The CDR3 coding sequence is TGTGCCAGCAGCCCCCGCGGAATTGGCACAGATACGCAGTATTTT. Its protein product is CASSPRGIGTDTQYF.

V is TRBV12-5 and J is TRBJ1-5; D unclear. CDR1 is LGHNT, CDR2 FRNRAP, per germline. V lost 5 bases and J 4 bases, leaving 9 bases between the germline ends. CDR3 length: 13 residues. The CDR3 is CASGASGNQPQHF. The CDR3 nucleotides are TGTGCTAGTGGTGCCTCCGGGAATCAGCCCCAGCATTTT.

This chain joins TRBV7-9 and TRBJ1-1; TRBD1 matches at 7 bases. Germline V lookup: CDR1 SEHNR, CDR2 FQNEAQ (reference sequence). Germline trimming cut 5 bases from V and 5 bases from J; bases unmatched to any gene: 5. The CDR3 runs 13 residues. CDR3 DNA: TGTGCCAGCAGCGCAGGGGGAAGAACTGAAGCTTTCTTT. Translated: CASSAGGRTEAFF.

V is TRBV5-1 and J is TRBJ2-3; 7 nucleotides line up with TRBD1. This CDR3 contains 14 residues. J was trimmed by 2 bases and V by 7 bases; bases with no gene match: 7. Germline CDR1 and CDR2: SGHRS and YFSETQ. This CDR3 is CASGRGQNTDTQYF. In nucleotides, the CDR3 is TGCGCCAGCGGCCGGGGACAGAACACAGATACGCAGTATTTT.

The CDR3 loop reads CAISRVGRDEQFF. The CDR3, as DNA: TGTGCCATCAGCCGCGTGGGGCGCGATGAGCAGTTCTTC. The rearrangement uses TRBV10-3 and TRBJ2-1; tentatively, D is TRBD1 (5 bases). From germline, CDR1 is ENHRY and CDR2 SYGVKD. Deletions cut 6 bases from V and 8 bases from J, with 14 bases between. This CDR3 is built from 13 residues.

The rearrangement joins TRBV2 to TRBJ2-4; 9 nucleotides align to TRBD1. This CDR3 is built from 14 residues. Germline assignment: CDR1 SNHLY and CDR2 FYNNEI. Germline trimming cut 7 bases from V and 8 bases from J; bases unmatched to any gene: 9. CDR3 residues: CASNRDRGRDIQYF. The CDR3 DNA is TGTGCCAGCAACCGAGACAGGGGGAGAGACATTCAGTACTTC.

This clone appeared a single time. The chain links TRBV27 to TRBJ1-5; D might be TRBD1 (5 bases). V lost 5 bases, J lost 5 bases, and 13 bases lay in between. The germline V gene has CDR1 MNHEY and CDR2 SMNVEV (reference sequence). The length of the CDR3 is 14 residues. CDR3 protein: CASSLRVGDQPQHF. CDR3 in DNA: TGTGCCAGCAGTCTCAGGGTAGGCGATCAGCCCCAGCATTTT.